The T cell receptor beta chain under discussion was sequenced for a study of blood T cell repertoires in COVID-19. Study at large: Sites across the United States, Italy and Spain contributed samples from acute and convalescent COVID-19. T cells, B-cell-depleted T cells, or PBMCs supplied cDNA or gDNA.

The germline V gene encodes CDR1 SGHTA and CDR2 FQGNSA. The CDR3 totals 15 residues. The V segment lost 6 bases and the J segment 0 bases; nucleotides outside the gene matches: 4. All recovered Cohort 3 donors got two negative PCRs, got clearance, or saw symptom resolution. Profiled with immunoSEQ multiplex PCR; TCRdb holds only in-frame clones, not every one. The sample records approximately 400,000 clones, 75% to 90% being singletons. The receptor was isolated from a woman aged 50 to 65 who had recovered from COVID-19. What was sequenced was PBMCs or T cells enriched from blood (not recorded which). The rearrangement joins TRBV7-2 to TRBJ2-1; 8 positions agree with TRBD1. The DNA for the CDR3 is TGTGCCAGCAGGACAGGGGCCCTCTCCTACAATGAGCAGTTCTTC. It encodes CASRTGALSYNEQFF.